A single sample is the source of the 21 T cell receptor beta chains below, sequenced in a study of blood T cell repertoires in COVID-19. Produced via immunoSEQ multiplex PCR; TCRdb's table is partial and in-frame only. The table includes approximately 88,000 clones, 75% to 90% detected once. Source material: peripheral blood. These receptors all come from a male donor with acute or convalescent COVID-19.

In regard to this clone: The junction and the germline gene differ at one end; a read error may be behind it. This rearrangement joins TRBV27 to TRBJ2-7, with 8 bases lining up with TRBD2. Germline V gives CDR1 MNHEY, CDR2 SMNVEV (reference sequence). There are 18 residues in the CDR3. CDR3: CASSLSPPGGIVSSEQYF. Written as DNA, the CDR3 is TGTGCCAGCAGTTTATCACCCCCGGGGGGGATCGTGTCCTCCGAGCAGTACTTC.

The genes are TRBV28 and TRBJ1-5, with D possibly matching TRBD1 (5 bases). The CDR3 sequence is 15 residues long. Trimming removed 4 bases from V and 7 bases from J, with 17 bases in between. Germline CDR1 reads MDHEN; CDR2 reads SYDVKM. As DNA, the CDR3 is TGTGCCAGCAGTTCCCCCGGGCAGGGACTACAGCCCCAGCATTTT. It yields the protein CASSSPGQGLQPQHF.

This clone was picked up one time. The chain joins TRBV7-2 to TRBJ1-1, with TRBD1 identical over 10 bases. Germline V gene data show CDR1 as SGHTA and CDR2 as FQGNSA. The CDR3 has 17 residues. Trimming removed 4 bases from V and 5 bases from J; junction bases left unmatched: 13. The CDR3 region has the DNA TGTGCCAGCAGCTCTGCCGGGACAGGGGCGGGTGGGACTGAAGCTTTCTTT. Translated, it gives CASSSAGTGAGGTEAFF.

The rearrangement uses TRBV11-3 and TRBJ2-3; maybe TRBD2 (5 bases). The germline V gene encodes CDR1 SGHNT and CDR2 YENEEA. The CDR3 length is 14 residues. V lost 5 bases and J 0 bases, leaving 9 bases between the germline ends. Here the CDR3 DNA reads TGTGCCAGCAGCCCCGGGGAAAGCACAGATACGCAGTATTTT. Residues: CASSPGESTDTQYF.

The chain uses TRBV29-1 and TRBJ2-5; TRBD1 matches at 9 bases. CDR3 length: 13 residues. The V segment lost 7 bases and the J segment 7 bases; nucleotides outside the gene matches: 10. Germline CDR1 is SQVTM and CDR2 is ANQGSEA. The CDR3 bases are TGCAGCGAGAGGACAGGGGCTCTGGGGACCCAGTACTTC. It is translated as CSERTGALGTQYF.

V and J are TRBV7-3 and TRBJ1-1, with 7 positions matching TRBD1. This CDR3 spans 13 amino acids. Looked up from germline, CDR1 is SGHTA and CDR2 is FQGTGA. The ends lost 5 bases at V and 3 bases at J; junction bases unmatched: 3. CDR3 coding DNA: TGTGCCAGCAGCAGGGGGCGCGACACTGAAGCTTTCTTT. Translation: CASSRGRDTEAFF.

This clone has a handful of counts. The chain is built from TRBV30 and TRBJ1-1; unclear D gene. Deletions cut 0 bases from V and 5 bases from J, with 10 bases between. Germline V CDR1 and CDR2: GTSNPN, SVGIG (reference sequence). The CDR3 spans 13 residues. The CDR3 DNA reads TGTGCCTGGAGTGTGGTCGGAGAGACTGAAGCTTTCTTT. Amino acids: CAWSVVGETEAFF.

A single count supports this clone. The chain combines TRBV7-9 with TRBJ1-6; tentatively, D is TRBD1 (5 bases). CDR3 length: 17 residues. V was clipped by 0 bases and J by 3 bases, with 12 bases between them. The germline V gene encodes CDR1 SEHNR and CDR2 FQNEAQ (reference sequence). The CDR3 region is CASSLASTEDYNSPLHF. CDR3 nucleotide sequence: TGTGCCAGCAGCTTAGCGTCGACAGAGGACTATAATTCACCCCTCCACTTT.

This chain connects TRBV7-9 to TRBJ2-1, with TRBD2 identical over 7 bases. CDR1 SEHNR and CDR2 FQNEAQ come from the germline V gene (reference sequence). The CDR3 consists of 15 residues. Germline trimming cut 5 bases from V and 5 bases from J; bases unmatched to any gene: 9. The CDR3 region is CASSPGSGSDNEQFF. The CDR3 DNA follows: TGTGCCAGCAGCCCCGGTAGCGGGTCTGACAATGAGCAGTTCTTC.

V gene TRBV19 combines with J gene TRBJ1-2, with no clear D. V was shortened by 3 bases and J by 6 bases, with 8 bases between the two germline ends. The germline CDR1 and CDR2 sequences are LNHDA and SQIVND (reference sequence). The CDR3 is made up of 12 amino acids. DNA of the CDR3: TGTGCCAGTAGTATGCGCCAAAATGGCTACACCTTC. Its translation is CASSMRQNGYTF.

The chain uses TRBV11-2 and TRBJ2-2; 7 bases align to TRBD1. V shed 0 bases, J shed 6 bases, and the junction held 7 bases outside the gene matches. CDR1 is SGHAT, CDR2 FQNNGV, per germline. The CDR3 length is 16 residues. CDR3 amino acids: CASSLEGGRTPGELFF. CDR3 sequence (DNA): TGTGCCAGCAGCTTAGAAGGGGGCAGAACCCCCGGGGAGCTGTTTTTT.

The chain carries TRBV18 and TRBJ2-3; D possibly corresponds to TRBD2 (5 bases). This CDR3 is 15 amino acids long. The V gene's germline CDR1 is KGHSH and CDR2 LQKENI. Trimming pared 2 bases from V and 5 bases from J, leaving 14 bases between. The CDR3 is CASSPEKWEKDTQYF. The CDR3 DNA sequence: TGTGCCAGCTCACCAGAAAAGTGGGAGAAAGATACGCAGTATTTT.

The chain carries TRBV5-1 and TRBJ1-6, with 8 bases identical to TRBD1. Germline V gene data show CDR1 as SGHRS and CDR2 as YFSETQ. The CDR3 has 16 amino acids. V lost 0 bases and J lost 9; bases outside the gene matches: 8. Here the CDR3 reads CASSLAGQGLGSPLHF. The CDR3 nucleotides are TGCGCCAGCAGCTTGGCCGGACAGGGCTTAGGTTCACCCCTCCACTTT.

The chain employs TRBV29-1 and TRBJ1-6; 10 bases fit TRBD1. Germline V gene data show CDR1 as SQVTM and CDR2 as ANQGSEA. The trim removed 7 bases at V and 7 bases at J, leaving 7 bases unmatched. The CDR3 is 14 amino acids. The chain's CDR3 is CSARQGAQNSPLHF. In DNA form, the CDR3 reads TGCAGCGCTAGACAGGGGGCGCAAAATTCACCCCTCCACTTT. Looking up the rest from reference TRBV29-1 and TRBJ1-6 gives the full variable domain: SAVISQKPSRDICQRGTSLTIQCQVDSQVTMMFWYRQQPGQSLTLIATANQGSEATYESGFVIDKFPISRPNLTFSTLTVSNMSPEDSSIYLCSARQGAQNSPLHFGNGTRLTVT.

In this sample, this clone turned up once. V gene TRBV12-3 or TRBV12-4 combines with J gene TRBJ1-5; TRBD1 matches at 7 bases. This CDR3 has 13 residues. V lost 6 bases, J lost 4 bases, and 3 bases stayed unmatched. CDR3 nucleotides: TGTGCCAGCAGAGACAGGGTAAATCAGCCCCAGCATTTT. This sequence encodes CASRDRVNQPQHF.

This clone was detected once. This chain uses TRBV9 with TRBJ2-5; 9 nucleotides agree with TRBD1. CDR1 is SGDLS, CDR2 YYNGEE, per germline. This CDR3 spans 15 amino acids. J lost 4 bases, V lost 7 bases, and 11 bases had no gene match. CDR3 in amino acids: CASSPGRQGGETQYF. DNA of the CDR3: TGTGCCAGCTCCCCCGGGAGACAGGGGGGAGAGACCCAGTACTTC.

This chain connects TRBV7-2 to TRBJ1-1; 8 bases align to TRBD1. The CDR3 is 15 amino acids. J gave up 5 bases and V 5 bases, and 10 bases lay outside the gene matches. Per germline, CDR1 SGHTA and CDR2 FQGNSA. For the CDR3, the DNA is TGTGCCAGCAGCAAATGGACAGGGCCGGGGACTGAAGCTTTCTTT. This encodes CASSKWTGPGTEAFF. The full variable domain, in which reference TRBV7-2 and TRBJ1-1 provide the parts outside the CDR3, is GAGVSQSPSNKVTEKGKDVELRCDPISGHTALYWYRQSLGQGLEFLIYFQGNSAPDKSGLPSDRFSAERTGGSVSTLTIQRTQQEDSAVYLCASSKWTGPGTEAFFGQGTRLTVV.

The chain couples TRBV5-1 to TRBJ2-7; no clear D. The germline V gene encodes CDR1 SGHRS and CDR2 YFSETQ. Trimming cost V 4 bases and J 3 bases, with 11 bases left between them. This CDR3 region has 13 residues. The DNA for the CDR3 is TGCGCCAGCAGCCTCGAGCACCGCTACGAGCAGTACTTC. Translating gives CASSLEHRYEQYF.

The J gene is TRBJ2-3, the V gene TRBV21-1; the table's TRBD2 call for D was not verified on the DNA. TRBV21-1 is a pseudogene locus. The CDR3 length is 13 residues. CDR3 region: CASSKGTSDTQYF. DNA of the CDR3: TGTGCCAGCAGCAAAGGGACTTCAGATACGCAGTATTTT.

The chain is built from TRBV25-1 and TRBJ1-4; TRBD1 might be the D (5 bases). The CDR3 runs to 16 residues. CDR1 is MGHDK, CDR2 SYGVNS, per germline. Trimming removed 2 bases from V and 1 base from J, with 11 bases in between. CDR3 bases: TGTGCCAGCAGTGAAATAGCGGGGGTAACTAATGAAAAACTGTTTTTT. It translates to CASSEIAGVTNEKLFF.

The chain carries TRBV18 and TRBJ1-4, with D perhaps TRBD1 (5 bases). The germline CDR1 and CDR2 sequences are KGHSH and LQKENI. The CDR3 extends over 15 amino acids. Trimming cost V 4 bases and J 2 bases, with 11 bases left between them. The CDR3 protein is CASSQGAGTNEKLFF. The CDR3 nucleotides read TGTGCCAGCTCACAGGGTGCAGGGACTAATGAAAAACTGTTTTTT.